This record concerns one TCR beta chain sequence. This entry belongs to a study of OX40 agonist ivuxolimab in advanced cancers. Across the whole study: Two cutaneous melanoma patients and one hepatocellular carcinoma patient, three in all, had partial responses.

Repertoires were generated with immunoSEQ multiplex PCR, while TCRdb's copy carries only in-frame clones and drops some. The table includes more than 15,000 clones, about three quarters detected once. V was pared by 0 bases and J by 2 bases, with 8 bases between. There are 14 residues in the CDR3. Germline CDR1 reads SGHDT; CDR2 reads YYEEEE. The chain couples TRBV5-6 to TRBJ1-2, with D maybe TRBD1 (6 bases). This material consisted of CD4+ or CD8+ T cells sorted from blood, taken in a trial of the OX40 agonist ivuxolimab. This clonotype was sampled from an adult with an advanced solid tumor such as melanoma, head and neck, liver or kidney cancer. DNA of the CDR3: TGTGCCAGCAGCTTGGGGACAGCGAACTATGGCTACACCTTC. Translating it yields CASSLGTANYGYTF.